The present TCR beta chain was sequenced within a study of blood T cell repertoires in COVID-19. On the study more broadly: Acute and convalescent COVID-19 samples came from the United States, Italy and Spain. The analysed material was cDNA or gDNA that came from T cells, B-cell-depleted T cells, or PBMCs.

Authors' analysis steps: Amplification with reference gene primers provided the estimates of nucleated cell counts. Method: immunoSEQ multiplex PCR; TCRdb's copy keeps in-frame clones and lacks some. The DNA was the basis for D and trimming; V, J and clone size are from that table. The sample carries 99,000 or so clones, around 84% recorded once. Germline CDR1 is MGHRA and CDR2 is YSYEKL. This CDR3 spans 16 amino acids. The V end was cut by 4 bases, the J end by 4 bases, with 19 bases between. The clonotype originates from a man between 65 and 85 years old with active or convalescent COVID-19. The V gene is TRBV4-1, the J gene TRBJ1-1, with D uncertain. Sequencing was done on a sample of peripheral blood. This CDR3 is CASSPRVAPGGTEAFF. DNA of the CDR3: TGCGCCAGCAGCCCCCGGGTGGCGCCCGGTGGCACTGAAGCTTTCTTT.